What follows describes a single T cell receptor beta chain. What antigen it recognizes has not been identified. Base quality data are lacking; no much larger clone is found one base away. In the germline V gene (reference sequence), CDR1 corresponds to SGHNT and CDR2 to YYREEE. Reading from cysteine to phenylalanine, the CDR3 counts 16 amino acids. Of all the DNA, just the CDR3 is kept, 48 bases in frame from base 1. The V end gives up 2 bases and the J end 1 base, leaving 4 bases in the junction not matched to a gene. The entry originates in a study of vaccination effects on CD4 cells after COVID-19 (dated 2022 in TCRdb). General notes on the study: The ViraFEST assay stimulated PBMC with viral peptide pools and then used TCR sequencing to identify antigen-specific CD4+ T cell clonotypes by expansion. The full study included fewer than eleven COVID-19 convalescent patients and several SARS-CoV-2-naive healthy vaccine recipients. In the study, cultures from other donors were sequenced using the Oncomine TCR Beta short-read assay on an Illumina iSeq 100. Two million PBMC per well were cultured in IMDM with about 5% human AB serum, roughly 10 IU/ml IL-2 and gentamicin, plus 10 ug/ml peptides. In both COVID-19 convalescent patients and infection-naive vaccine recipients, the study compared SARS-CoV-2 spike-specific CD4+ TCR repertoires from before mRNA vaccination with those from after it. Participants received two doses of either the BNT162b2 or the mRNA-1273 mRNA SARS-CoV-2 vaccine. Pre-vaccine samples were collected from a couple of convalescent patients 16 days and one week before the first dose, corresponding to 142 and 148 days after COVID-19 diagnosis.

Findings and caveats that apply to the study as a whole: In convalescent patients, the post-vaccine spike-reactive repertoire was composed mainly of new vaccine-induced clones that were largely distinct from infection-induced clones. The study was limited by a small number of convalescent patients, and early post-infection timepoints were lacking. At late post-vaccination timepoints, both infection-induced and vaccine-induced clones showed marked clonal contraction, consistent with waning T cell responses.

The library was produced with the immunoSEQ multiplex PCR assay. DNA from the cultured and isolated CD4+ T cells underwent TCR beta CDR3 sequencing. The source study handled its data this way. Non-productive TCR sequences were removed, reads were trimmed to the CDR3 region, and CDR3s of at least 7 amino acids were retained. Antigen-specific clonotypes were identified with the MANAFEST web app by comparing expansion in peptide wells against reference cultures. To be called positive, a clone needed expansion at FDR<0.05 compared with the reference and with all other wells, an odds ratio greater than 5, and a frequency greater than 0.1% in two replicate wells. Clonotypes significantly expanded in SARS-CoV-2 spike wells and in at least one common cold coronavirus spike condition were defined as cross-reactive. Levenshtein distance calculated with the stringdist R package was used to assess CDR3 similarity, and unrooted trees were constructed with ape in R 3.6.1. In its TCRdb copy, this immuneACCESS table keeps in-frame sequences only and misses some clones. Where compared with another copy, unresolved V genes explain less than half of these, and the others have no known cause. That table gives V, J and clone size, and the DNA gave D and trimming. Across this sample there are 45,000 or so clones, with approximately 80% seen only once. The biggest ten clones account for about 12% of the sample.

After more than 9 days of culture, CD4+ T cells were isolated with the EasySep CD4+ T cell isolation kit. PCR-confirmed SARS-CoV-2 infection had occurred in convalescent patients between March and December 2020, before the Alpha, Beta and Delta variants emerged in the United States. On days 3 and 7, half of the culture medium was replaced with fresh IL-2-containing medium. Each peptide stimulation condition was cultured in triplicate wells unless otherwise noted. PBMC were separated from whole blood using Ficoll-Paque Plus gradient centrifugation and were then either cryopreserved at -140C or used fresh. The QIAamp micro DNA kit was used to extract genomic DNA from the cultured CD4+ T cells.

Recombination linked TRBV5-4 to TRBJ2-1, and TRBD2 aligns with 9 junction nucleotides. This specimen consisted of CD4+ T cells from PBMCs cultured without peptide, obtained before COVID-19 vaccination. This receptor was taken from a human donor who had a prior SARS-CoV-2 infection. The sequenced DNA is TGTGCCAGCAGCTTTTTAGCGGGGGCATCCTACAATGAGCAGTTCTTC. This encodes CASSFLAGASYNEQFF.